The clone carrying this T cell receptor beta chain occurred once. The antigen is unknown. Assay: immunoSEQ multiplex PCR; the TCRdb copy retains only in-frame clones and omits some. The sample yields some 87,000 clones, approximately 80% seen once. The record originates from a study of a mutant IDH1 vaccine in newly diagnosed glioma. As for the study in general: Radiotherapy alone preceded vaccination by 4-6 weeks; alternatively, vaccination started with temozolomide cycles. The week-35 safety follow-up was V12, and the week-47 study end was V13. Previous treatment comprised radiotherapy, temozolomide, or both, mostly both.

Specified time point: week 47, end of study. Each vaccine dose was 300 ug of mutant IDH1 20-mer peptide, with topical imiquimod. The patients received vaccinations eight times, in weeks 1, 3, 5, 7, 11, 15, 19 and 23. The CDR3 consists of 13 residues. From germline, CDR1 is SGDLS and CDR2 YYNGEE. The V end was cut by 4 bases, the J end by 6 bases, with 13 bases between. Specimen: PBMCs, collected from a glioma patient whose treatment included an IDH1 peptide vaccine. The chain combines TRBV9 with TRBJ2-5; possibly TRBD1 or TRBD2 for D (5 bases each). This clonotype was sampled from a man in his forties with glioma. CDR3 in DNA: TGTGCCAGCAGCTTCGGACCGGGGCAGACCCAGTACTTC. Translating gives CASSFGPGQTQYF.